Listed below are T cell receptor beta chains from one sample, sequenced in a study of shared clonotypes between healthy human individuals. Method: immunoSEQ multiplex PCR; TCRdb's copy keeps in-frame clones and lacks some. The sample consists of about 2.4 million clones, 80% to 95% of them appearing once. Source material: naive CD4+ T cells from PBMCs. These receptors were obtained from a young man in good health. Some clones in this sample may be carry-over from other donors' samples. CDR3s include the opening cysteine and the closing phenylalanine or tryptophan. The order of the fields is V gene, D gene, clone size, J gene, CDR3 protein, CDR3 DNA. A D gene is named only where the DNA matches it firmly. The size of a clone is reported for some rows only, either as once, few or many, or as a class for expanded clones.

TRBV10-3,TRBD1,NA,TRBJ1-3,CAISRDDRDGNTIYF,TGTGCCATCAGTCGGGACGACAGGGATGGAAACACCATATATTTT
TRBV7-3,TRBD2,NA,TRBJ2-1,CASSKTSGSLNEQFF,TGTGCCAGCAGCAAGACTAGCGGGAGTCTCAATGAGCAGTTCTTC
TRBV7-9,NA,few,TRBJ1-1,CASSLSSGTEAFF,TGTGCCAGCAGCTTGTCTTCAGGGACTGAAGCTTTCTTT
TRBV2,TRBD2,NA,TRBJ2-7,CASREGLAGSYEQYF,TGTGCCAGCAGGGAGGGACTAGCAGGGTCCTACGAGCAGTACTTC
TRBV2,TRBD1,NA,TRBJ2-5,CASSGQGAETQYF,TGTGCCAGCAGTGGGCAGGGGGCAGAGACCCAGTACTTC
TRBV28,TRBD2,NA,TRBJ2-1,CASSSPLAVAYNEQFF,TGTGCCAGCAGCTCCCCTCTAGCGGTTGCCTACAATGAGCAGTTCTTC
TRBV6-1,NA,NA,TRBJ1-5,CASRGIQPQHF,TGTGCCAGCCGGGGAATTCAGCCCCAGCATTTT
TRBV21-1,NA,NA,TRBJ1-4,CASSKRGAGREEKLFF,TGTGCCAGCAGCAAAAGGGGGGCAGGAAGAGAGGAAAAACTGTTTTTT
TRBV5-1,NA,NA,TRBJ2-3,CASSLGATQGTDTQYF,TGCGCCAGCAGCTTGGGCGCCACTCAGGGCACAGATACGCAGTATTTT
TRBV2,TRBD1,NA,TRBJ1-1,CAAASRDRRNTEAFF,TGTGCCGCCGCCTCAAGGGACAGGCGGAACACTGAAGCTTTCTTT
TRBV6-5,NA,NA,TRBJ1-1,CASRPQWGASSRAFF,TGTGCCAGCCGCCCGCAATGGGGGGCGTCATCCAGAGCTTTCTTT
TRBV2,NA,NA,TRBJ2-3,CASRRRGTDTQYF,TGTGCCAGCAGGCGACGCGGCACAGATACGCAGTATTTT
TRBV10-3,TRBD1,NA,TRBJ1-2,CAISGTGTGATNYGYTF,TGTGCCATCAGTGGTACCGGGACAGGGGCGACTAACTATGGCTACACCTTC
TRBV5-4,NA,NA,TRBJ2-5,CASRMGEYQETQYF,TGTGCCAGCAGGATGGGGGAATACCAAGAGACCCAGTACTTC
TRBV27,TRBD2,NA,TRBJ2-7,CASSWGLASYEQYF,TGTGCCAGCAGTTGGGGACTAGCGTCCTACGAGCAGTACTTC
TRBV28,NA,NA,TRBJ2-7,CASSLAGPYEQYF,TGTGCCAGCAGCCTGGCGGGTCCGTACGAGCAGTACTTC
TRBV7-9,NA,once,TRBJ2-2,CASSILFGPGELFF,TGTGCCAGCAGCATCCTCTTTGGGCCCGGGGAGCTGTTTTTT
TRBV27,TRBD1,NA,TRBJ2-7,CASGDRDRGNYEQYF,TGTGCCAGCGGCGACCGGGACAGGGGTAACTACGAGCAGTACTTC
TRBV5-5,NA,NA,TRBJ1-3,CASSLVGGTGNTIYF,TGTGCCAGCAGCTTGGTTGGGGGAACTGGAAACACCATATATTTT
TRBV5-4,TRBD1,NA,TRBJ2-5,CASSSRTGEETQYF,TGTGCCAGCAGCTCAAGGACAGGGGAAGAGACCCAGTACTTC
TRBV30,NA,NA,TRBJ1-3,CAWSTASSGNTIYF,TGTGCCTGGAGTACCGCCAGCTCTGGAAACACCATATATTTT
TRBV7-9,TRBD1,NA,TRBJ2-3,CASSPGQGKGDTQYF,TGTGCCAGCAGCCCAGGACAGGGGAAGGGAGATACGCAGTATTTT
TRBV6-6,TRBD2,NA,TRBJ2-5,CASSYGRERTQYF,TGTGCCAGCAGTTACGGGCGGGAGAGGACCCAGTACTTC
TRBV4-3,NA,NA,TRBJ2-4,CASSQVSTGTLNIQYF,TGCGCCAGCAGCCAAGTCTCGACGGGGACTCTAAACATTCAGTACTTC
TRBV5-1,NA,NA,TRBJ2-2,CASSPGQTNTGELFF,TGCGCCAGCAGCCCTGGACAGACGAACACCGGGGAGCTGTTTTTT
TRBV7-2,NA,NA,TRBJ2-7,CASSSDRAFNYEQYF,TGTGCCAGCAGCTCCGACAGAGCTTTTAACTACGAGCAGTACTTC